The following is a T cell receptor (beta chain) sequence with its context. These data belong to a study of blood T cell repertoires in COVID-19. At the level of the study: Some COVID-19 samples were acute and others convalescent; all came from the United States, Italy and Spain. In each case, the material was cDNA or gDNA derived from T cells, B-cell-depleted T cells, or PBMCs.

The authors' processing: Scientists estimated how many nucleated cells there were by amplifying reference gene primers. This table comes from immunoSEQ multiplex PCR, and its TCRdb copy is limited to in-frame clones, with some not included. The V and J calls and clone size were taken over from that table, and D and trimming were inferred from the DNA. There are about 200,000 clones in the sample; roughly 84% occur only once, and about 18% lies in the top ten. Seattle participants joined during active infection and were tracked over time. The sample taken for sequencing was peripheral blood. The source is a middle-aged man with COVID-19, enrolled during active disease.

CDR3 DNA: TGTGCCAGCAGATTGGACAGATCCCTCTACAATGAGCAGTTCTTC. Encoded protein: CASRLDRSLYNEQFF. The chain combines TRBV11-3 with TRBJ2-1; a possible D gene is TRBD1 (6 bases). V lost 6 bases and J 3 bases, leaving 15 bases between the germline ends. The CDR3 length is 15 residues. From germline, CDR1 is SGHNT and CDR2 YENEEA.